These 29 T cell receptor beta chains were all obtained from the same sample, sequenced in a study of blood T cell repertoires in COVID-19. Some clones are missing from TCRdb's copy, which holds only in-frame ones; the method was immunoSEQ multiplex PCR. The profile shows some 390,000 clones, just under 90% of them singletons. Sequencing was performed on PBMCs or T cells enriched from blood (not recorded which). The receptors derive from a woman in her thirties who had recovered from COVID-19.

V usage is TRBV3-1 (or the pseudogene TRBV3-2) and J usage is TRBJ1-1; TRBD1 aligns across 9 bases. The CDR3 spans 12 residues. V lost 2 bases, J lost 10 bases, and 2 bases stayed unmatched. Germline assignment: CDR1 LGHDT and CDR2 YNNKEL (reference sequence). The CDR3 region has the DNA TGTGCCAGCAGCCAACCGGGACAGGGAGCTTTCTTT. It is translated as CASSQPGQGAFF.

The chain joins TRBV21-1 to TRBJ2-1; the table calls TRBD1, which could not be checked here. TRBV21-1 represents a pseudogene. CDR3 length equals 16 residues. The CDR3 reads CASSNLRGQVVNEQFF. The CDR3 coding sequence is TGTGCCAGCAGCAACCTCAGGGGGCAGGTGGTCAATGAGCAGTTCTTC.

The chain couples TRBV2 to TRBJ1-1, with a weak D call TRBD1 (5 bases). Trimming took 4 bases from V and 1 from J, leaving 10 bases between them. The CDR3 runs 14 residues. Per germline, CDR1 SNHLY and CDR2 FYNNEI. The CDR3 loop reads CASSVDRSNTEAFF. The CDR3 DNA sequence: TGTGCCAGCAGTGTTGACAGATCGAACACTGAAGCTTTCTTT.

Notes on this clone: A read error is possible here, since a much larger clone lies one base away. The rearrangement uses TRBV11-3 and TRBJ2-3; 10 bases agree with TRBD2. This CDR3 is built from 15 residues. The V and J ends lost 5 bases and 1 base, in that order; junction bases with no gene match: 3. Germline-derived CDR1 and CDR2 are SGHNT and YENEEA. The CDR3 loop reads CASSPGTSGTDTQYF. CDR3 nucleotides: TGTGCCAGCAGCCCCGGGACTAGCGGCACAGATACGCAGTATTTT.

The V and J genes are TRBV7-9 and TRBJ2-5; 11 bases fit TRBD2. CDR3 length: 17 amino acids. Germline values: CDR1 SEHNR, CDR2 FQNEAQ (reference sequence). With V trimmed by 2 bases and J by 2 bases, 7 bases remained unmatched. The CDR3: CASSLPTSGVLQETQYF. The CDR3 DNA reads as TGTGCCAGCAGCTTACCGACTAGCGGGGTCCTACAAGAGACCCAGTACTTC.

This chain links TRBV10-3 with TRBJ2-1; 11 nucleotides line up with TRBD1. Germline lookup yields CDR1 ENHRY and CDR2 SYGVKD. Trimming at V came to 9 bases and at J to 2 bases, leaving 3 bases not matched to a gene. The CDR3 consists of 14 residues. The CDR3 reads CAIRTGGPYNEQFF. In DNA form, the CDR3 reads TGTGCCATAAGGACAGGGGGCCCCTACAATGAGCAGTTCTTC.

This clone was observed once. The chain combines TRBV7-9 with TRBJ2-1, with 13 bases identical to TRBD2. Germline CDR1 reads SEHNR; CDR2 reads FQNEAQ (reference sequence). V shed 2 bases, J shed 8 bases, and the junction held 9 bases outside the gene matches. This CDR3 has 17 residues. The CDR3 loop reads CASSLPRLAGGIHEQFF. The CDR3 DNA follows: TGTGCCAGCAGCTTACCCCGACTAGCGGGAGGAATCCATGAGCAGTTCTTC.

This clone turned up a few times. The rearrangement links TRBV27 to TRBJ2-7, with a weak D call TRBD1 (7 bases). Trimming took 5 bases from V and 4 from J, leaving 15 bases between them. Germline lookup yields CDR1 MNHEY and CDR2 SMNVEV (reference sequence). This CDR3 comprises 14 residues. This CDR3 is CASSPRDSPYEQYF. The CDR3 nucleotides read TGTGCCAGCAGTCCGCGGGACAGCCCTTACGAGCAGTACTTC.

The chain employs TRBV7-2 and TRBJ2-3; 11 bases are a match to TRBD2. The J segment lost 2 bases and the V segment lost 5 bases, leaving 6 bases of the junction unmatched. The length of the CDR3 is 16 residues. Germline CDR1 is SGHTA and CDR2 is FQGNSA. The CDR3 is CASSPMGLAVTDTQYF. DNA for the CDR3: TGTGCCAGCAGCCCAATGGGACTAGCGGTCACAGATACGCAGTATTTT.

The chain couples TRBV6-1 to TRBJ2-1, with D tentatively TRBD2 (6 bases). Germline V gene data show CDR1 as MNHNS and CDR2 as SASEGT. V lost 3 bases, J lost 5 bases, and 17 bases lay in between. This CDR3 is built from 16 residues. CDR3 bases: TGTGCCAGCAGTGATCAGTCGGGACTCCTCAACAATGAGCAGTTCTTC. Its protein is CASSDQSGLLNNEQFF.

V and J are TRBV6-5 and TRBJ2-1, with D perhaps TRBD2 (7 bases). Germline V CDR1 and CDR2: MNHEY, SVGAGI. Trimming took off 0 bases at V and 9 bases at J, with 15 bases between the two ends. The CDR3 is 15 amino acids. Written as DNA, the CDR3 is TGTGCCAGCAGTTACTCGGGGGGGGGCCGTGGTGAGCAGTTCTTC. This translates into CASSYSGGGRGEQFF.

The CDR3 spells CASSPTGNRGNTIYF. Here the CDR3 DNA reads TGTGCCAGCAGCCCAACAGGCAATAGGGGAAACACCATATATTTT. The chain employs TRBV7-8 and TRBJ1-3, with a possible D match to TRBD1 (5 bases). Between the trimmed V and J ends, which lost 5 bases and 4 bases, there was a span of 15 bases. CDR1 SGHVS and CDR2 FQNEAQ come from the germline V gene. The CDR3 length is 15 residues.

V usage is TRBV29-1 and J usage is TRBJ2-3; the match to TRBD2 covers 8 bases. The V gene end was trimmed by 5 bases and the J gene end by 3 bases; junction bases not matched to a gene: 4. Germline values: CDR1 SQVTM, CDR2 ANQGSEA. The CDR3 is made up of 13 amino acids. The CDR3 nucleotides read TGCAGCGTTTTAGCGGGATGGACAGATACGCAGTATTTT. Translated, it gives CSVLAGWTDTQYF.

The chain carries TRBV7-9 and TRBJ2-7; 9 bases fit TRBD2. The CDR3 is 17 residues long. V lost 3 bases to trimming and J lost 2 bases; unmatched junction nucleotides: 11. In germline, CDR1 is SEHNR, CDR2 FQNEAQ (reference sequence). This chain's CDR3 is CASSFKIAGELTYEQYF. As DNA, the CDR3 is TGTGCCAGCAGCTTTAAGATAGCGGGAGAGTTAACCTACGAGCAGTACTTC.

This rearrangement joins TRBV10-3 to TRBJ1-2; D ambiguous. Germline loops: CDR1 ENHRY, CDR2 SYGVKD. Between the trimmed V and J ends, which lost 3 bases and 4 bases, there was a span of 6 bases. The CDR3 totals 12 residues. DNA for the CDR3: TGTGCCATCAGTGAACAGAGCTATGGCTACACCTTC. This codes for CAISEQSYGYTF.

This clone was recorded a few times. CDR3 amino acids: CASSSIGGRNNSPLHF. The DNA for the CDR3 is TGTGCCAGCAGTTCAATTGGGGGCAGAAATAATTCACCCCTCCACTTT. V and J are TRBV28 and TRBJ1-6, with D possibly being TRBD1 (6 bases). The CDR3 is 16 amino acids. V shed 4 bases and J shed 5 bases, with 15 bases lying between them. Germline V gene data show CDR1 as MDHEN and CDR2 as SYDVKM.

The chain recombines TRBV30 with TRBJ2-6; tentatively, D is TRBD1 (6 bases). The CDR3 is 15 amino acids. Trimming took off 7 bases at V and 3 bases at J, with 16 bases between the two ends. Germline V gene data show CDR1 as GTSNPN and CDR2 as SVGIG (reference sequence). The chain's CDR3 is CAFHYRDGGANVLTF. The CDR3 bases are TGTGCCTTTCATTACAGGGACGGTGGGGCCAACGTCCTGACTTTC.

J is TRBJ2-2 and V is TRBV7-9; possibly TRBD2 for D (5 bases). Between the trimmed V and J ends, which lost 5 bases and 3 bases, there was a span of 16 bases. From germline, CDR1 is SEHNR and CDR2 FQNEAQ (reference sequence). CDR3 length: 16 residues. The CDR3, as DNA: TGTGCCAGCAGCCCGTCCCCCACGGGATACACCGGGGAGCTGTTTTTT. It codes for CASSPSPTGYTGELFF.

This chain uses TRBV28 with TRBJ1-2, with no clear D. CDR1 and CDR2 (germline): MDHEN, SYDVKM. The CDR3 totals 14 residues. The V end lost 8 bases, the J end lost 3 bases, and 16 bases lay between the germline ends. Here the CDR3 reads CASLRSRNDYGYTF. The CDR3 DNA reads as TGTGCCAGCCTGAGATCCCGTAATGACTATGGCTACACCTTC.

This chain links TRBV27 with TRBJ1-5; no reliable D call. The germline CDR1 and CDR2 sequences are MNHEY and SMNVEV (reference sequence). CDR3 length: 14 residues. Trimming removed 2 bases from V and 4 bases from J, with 9 bases in between. The CDR3 DNA reads as TGTGCCAGCAGTTTAAGAGGCCCGAATCAGCCCCAGCATTTT. Protein: CASSLRGPNQPQHF.

This chain uses TRBV7-9 with TRBJ2-1; TRBD2 is a possible D gene (5 bases). Germline CDR1 is SEHNR and CDR2 is FQNEAQ (reference sequence). V lost 5 bases and J lost 8, with 13 bases in between. The CDR3 length is 13 residues. Here the CDR3 reads CASSPPLSDEQFF. The CDR3 nucleotides read TGTGCCAGCAGCCCCCCCCTTAGCGATGAGCAGTTCTTC. The full variable domain, rest sourced from reference TRBV7-9 and TRBJ2-1, is DTGVSQNPRHKITKRGQNVTFRCDPISEHNRLYWYRQTLGQGPEFLTYFQNEAQLEKSRLLSDRFSAERPKGSFSTLEIQRTEQGDSAMYLCASSPPLSDEQFFGPGTRLTVL.

The chain is built from TRBV27 and TRBJ1-2, with D hard to call. The CDR3 totals 14 residues. V lost 1 base and J lost 2, with 8 bases in between. The V gene's germline CDR1 is MNHEY and CDR2 SMNVEV (reference sequence). The CDR3 region is CASSLWPGNYGYTF. CDR3 DNA: TGTGCCAGCAGTTTATGGCCGGGGAACTATGGCTACACCTTC.

The chain combines TRBV28 with TRBJ1-5; D remains unclear. Germline values: CDR1 MDHEN, CDR2 SYDVKM. This CDR3 contains 14 residues. V shed 5 bases and J shed 2 bases, with 10 bases lying between them. CDR3 protein: CASSLGGGNQPQHF. The DNA of the CDR3 is TGTGCCAGCAGTCTGGGCGGGGGCAATCAGCCCCAGCATTTT.

The CDR3 sequence is CASSEGPRPRYTF. In nucleotides, the CDR3 is TGTGCCAGCAGTGAGGGCCCCCGTCCGCGCTACACCTTC. This chain uses TRBV6-1 with TRBJ1-2; D not certain. The ends were cut back, 3 bases at V and 9 bases at J, with 14 bases in the middle. In germline, CDR1 is MNHNS, CDR2 SASEGT. The CDR3 contains 13 residues.

The chain links TRBV6-5 to TRBJ1-1, with 9 bases lining up with TRBD1. The CDR3 spans 14 residues. Germline V gives CDR1 MNHEY, CDR2 SVGAGI. V shed 6 bases and J 4 bases; nucleotides not matched to a gene: 6. The DNA for the CDR3 is TGTGCCAGCAGGGGACAGGGAGGGATCACTGAAGCTTTCTTT. This codes for CASRGQGGITEAFF.

There are a few counts of this clone. The same CDR3 also results from other DNA sequences found in this sample. The J gene is TRBJ2-7, the V gene TRBV19; D may be TRBD2 (6 bases). Germline CDR1 and CDR2: LNHDA and SQIVND (reference sequence). The V end was cut by 6 bases, the J end by 2 bases, with 8 bases between. CDR3 length: 12 amino acids. The CDR3 DNA is TGTGCCAGTAGCGGGGGAGCCTACGAGCAGTACTTC. It translates to CASSGGAYEQYF.

This chain links TRBV5-1 with TRBJ1-2, with TRBD1 identical over 9 bases. Germline loops: CDR1 SGHRS, CDR2 YFSETQ. This CDR3 has 12 residues. With 6 bases clipped from V and 8 bases from J, the junction kept 5 bases outside the gene matches. CDR3 in amino acids: CASTGTGSGYTF. CDR3 bases: TGCGCCAGCACCGGGACAGGGTCCGGCTACACCTTC. Full variable domain (missing parts from reference TRBV5-1 and TRBJ1-2): KAGVTQTPRYLIKTRGQQVTLSCSPISGHRSVSWYQQTPGQGLQFLFEYFSETQRNKGNFPGRFSGRQFSNSRSEMNVSTLELGDSALYLCASTGTGSGYTFGSGTRLTVV.

The genes are TRBV3-1 (or the pseudogene TRBV3-2) and TRBJ1-6; 8 bases are shared with TRBD1. The germline gives CDR1 LGHDT, CDR2 YNNKEL (reference sequence). The CDR3 has 15 residues. V lost 3 bases and J lost 7; bases outside the gene matches: 5. CDR3 sequence (DNA): TGTGCCAGCAGCCAGTACAGGGGGATCAATTCACCCCTCCACTTT. It codes for CASSQYRGINSPLHF.

About this clone: Other DNA sequences in this specimen translate into the identical CDR3. The V gene is TRBV7-8, the J gene TRBJ2-7; TRBD1 agrees at 10 bases. Germline V gives CDR1 SGHVS, CDR2 FQNEAQ. This CDR3 is 15 amino acids long. V was pared by 5 bases and J by 0 bases, with 4 bases of the junction left unmatched. CDR3 in amino acids: CASSPGQGPSYEQYF. The CDR3 DNA is TGTGCCAGCAGCCCGGGACAGGGGCCCTCCTACGAGCAGTACTTC.